Shown below are 8 T cell receptor beta chains from a single sample sequenced in a study of T cell clonotyping in hematopoietic cell transplantation (dated by TCRdb to the early 2020s). Preparation of the library involved the immunoSEQ multiplex PCR assay. What TCRdb holds here is the immuneACCESS table cut down to in-frame rearrangements. Part of the clones is not present; checked against another copy, under half of the missing clones reflect an unresolved V gene, and the others are unexplained. Across this sample there are thousands of clones, with roughly 89% seen only once. The ten top clones hold approximately 5.8% of the sample. The time point label on this specimen signifies: 100 days after allo-HCT. Specimen: peripheral blood mononuclear cells, collected 100 days after allogeneic stem cell transplant. Source of these receptors: a female patient aged 35-55 years who had an allogeneic stem cell transplant from a related donor, so the T cells may come from the graft donor. Some clones in this sample may be carry-over from other donors' samples.

CDR3 DNA sequence: TGTGCCAGCAGCTTAGCTCGGGACACAGATACGCAGTATTTT. Amino acids: CASSLARDTDTQYF. The chain joins TRBV13 to TRBJ2-3, with D possibly TRBD2 on 5 matching bases. V dropped 1 base and J dropped 2 bases, with 7 bases sitting between them. The CDR3 is 14 amino acids. Germline V gene sequence: CDR1 PRHDT, CDR2 FYEKMQ (reference sequence).

The chain employs TRBV15 and TRBJ1-1; maybe TRBD1 (5 bases). Germline CDR1 is LNHNV and CDR2 is YYDKDF (reference sequence). The CDR3 covers 13 residues. V lost 3 bases and J 6 bases, leaving 11 bases between the germline ends. CDR3: CATSRAGTPEAFF. DNA of the CDR3: TGTGCCACCAGCAGGGCCGGGACGCCTGAAGCTTTCTTT.

This clone was recorded only once. The rearrangement uses TRBV4-2 and TRBJ2-3, with D possibly TRBD2 on 6 matching bases. The CDR3 contains 15 residues. CDR1 LGHNA and CDR2 YNFKEQ come from the germline V gene. V was cut by 6 bases and J by 3 bases, with 16 bases left in between. The CDR3 DNA reads TGTGCCAGCAGATCCCCCGGGAGTGAGACAGATACGCAGTATTTT. It specifies CASRSPGSETDTQYF.

The chain employs TRBV7-7 and TRBJ2-5; TRBD2 matches 8 bases. The CDR3 spans 15 residues. Trimming at V came to 6 bases and at J to 7 bases, leaving 13 bases not matched to a gene. Germline assignment: CDR1 SSHAT and CDR2 FNYEAQ (reference sequence). CDR3 DNA sequence: TGTGCCAGCAGTCAGGGGCTAGCGGCGGGAGGGACCCAGTACTTC. Encoded protein: CASSQGLAAGGTQYF.

The chain couples TRBV21-1 to TRBJ2-5; TRBD2, the table's D call, lacks a check against the DNA. TRBV21-1 is a pseudogene locus. This CDR3 contains 18 residues. In DNA, the CDR3 is TGTGCCAGCAGCAAAGCCCTCGCTCGTGGGAGGGCAGGGGAGACCCAGTACTTC. Translated, it gives CASSKALARGRAGETQYF.

The rearrangement links TRBV10-2 to TRBJ2-7, with a tentative D call TRBD2 (6 bases). This CDR3 is 13 amino acids long. CDR1 is WSHSY and CDR2 is SAAADI in the germline V gene. V was clipped by 4 bases and J by 5 bases, with 12 bases between them. The CDR3 is CASSGPGAHEQYF. In DNA, the CDR3 is TGCGCCAGCAGTGGTCCGGGAGCCCACGAGCAGTACTTC.

The genes are TRBV11-2 and TRBJ1-4, with D possibly TRBD1 on 5 matching bases. Germline V lookup: CDR1 SGHAT, CDR2 FQNNGV. The CDR3 totals 14 residues. Between the trimmed V and J ends, which lost 6 bases and 8 bases, there was a span of 16 bases. CDR3 sequence: CASRRDLQDEKLFF. As DNA, the CDR3 is TGTGCCAGCAGACGGGACCTCCAGGACGAAAAACTGTTTTTT.

The chain's CDR3 is CASSLNSGRETQYF. The CDR3 DNA reads TGTGCCAGCAGCTTAAATAGCGGGAGAGAGACCCAGTACTTC. The chain combines TRBV7-9 with TRBJ2-5, with TRBD2 matching over 9 bases. There are 14 residues in the CDR3. Germline CDR1 SEHNR, CDR2 FQNEAQ (reference sequence). Unmatched junction bases numbered 2, after V lost 2 bases and J lost 4 bases.